This T cell receptor beta chain was recovered during a study of blood T cell repertoires in COVID-19. The overall study: The United States, Italy and Spain provided the acute and convalescent COVID-19 samples. From T cells, B-cell-depleted T cells, or PBMCs came the material, which was cDNA or gDNA.

In the authors' workflow: From reference gene primer amplification, estimates of nucleated cell counts were derived. Here immunoSEQ multiplex PCR was the method, and the copy in TCRdb shows in-frame clones only, minus some. V, J and clone size are those of that table, while D and trimming were read from the DNA. This sample has 230,000 or so clones; 84% occur once, and the top ten carry around 2.5%. The sequence came from a man in his forties or fifties who had recovered from COVID-19. The sample comprised peripheral blood.

CDR3 sequence reads: CASSPRPGAGGYEQYF. CDR3 DNA: TGTGCCAGTAGTCCAAGACCCGGGGCAGGGGGGTACGAGCAGTACTTC. The chain recombines TRBV19 with TRBJ2-7; tentative D call: TRBD1 (7 bases). Trimming removed 5 bases from V and 4 bases from J, with 21 bases in between. The CDR3 covers 16 residues. Germline-derived CDR1 and CDR2 are LNHDA and SQIVND (reference sequence).